These T cell receptor beta chains were read from a single sample in a study of persistence of HIV-infected CD4 T cells. Clones were sequenced by immunoSEQ multiplex PCR, and TCRdb holds only the in-frame ones, with some missing. The data contain around 42,000 clones, roughly 74% of them seen just once; the ten biggest clones take up 12% to 15%. No cognate antigen is known for these TCRs. Sequenced here: CD4+ T cells sorted from PBMCs after roughly 20-hour stimulation, sampled from a patient who received antiretroviral therapy. The receptors here all came from an adult man with HIV who was CMV-seropositive. CDR3s include the opening cysteine and the closing phenylalanine or tryptophan. Not every row has a clone size; where given, it reads once, few, many or a size class.

>16|TRBV14|.
CASSHLVGLINNEQFF
>14|TRBV28|.
CASSTTAGDTEAFF
>13|TRBV29-1|few
CSVLGVRDNEAFF
>15|TRBV7-2|few
CASSLGDPGSYEQYF
>15|TRBV3-1/TRBV3-2|.
CASSWGGAIQETQYF
>16|TRBV19|.
CASSTDRATINSPLHF
>12|TRBV5-1|once
CASSSNSYEQYF
>15|TRBV6-1|once
CASSEETAGLYGYTF
>16|TRBV19|few
CASSIDLSGGGQPQHF
>14|TRBV6-1|few
CASGQQGKYSPLHF
>12|TRBV29-1|.
CSAGQGGNEQFF
>17|TRBV3-1/TRBV3-2|.
CASSRRLLAGSADTQYF
>18|TRBV7-9|.
CASSLAGVQQAGAYEQYF
>13|TRBV2|few
CASSDRGRSEQYF
>14|TRBV18|.
CASFREGPTGELFF
>15|TRBV11-3|once
CASSSGTGYGTEAFF
>17|TRBV7-9|once
CASSPLMGTGNNQPQHF
>13|TRBV6-5|.
CASNLGGDYGYTF
>15|TRBV19|.
CASSIGLGGVNEQYF
>14|TRBV6-5|.
CASSSSPGGQPQHF
>15|TRBV5-1|.
CASSLEGYSNQPQHF
>16|TRBV10-3|.
CAIRHTSGTDYNEQFF
>17|TRBV11-3|.
CASSSRTSGTSYNEQFF
>16|TRBV4-2|.
CASSQDRGISGNTIYF
>14|TRBV6-2/TRBV6-3|.
CASSYEETGYGYTF
>15|TRBV25-1|.
CASSEEGRGLSPLHF
>15|TRBV28|.
CASSVTANSGNTIYF
>14|TRBV5-1|.
CASSLVSGSGELFF
>14|TRBV6-5|.
CASQLAGKTDTQYF
>13|TRBV18|.
CASSPGGPYEQYF
>15|TRBV7-8|.
CASSSTRSGANVLTF
>14|TRBV19|.
CASSQGAAKNIQYF
>15|TRBV5-1|once
CASRTDVGAGETQYF